Detailed here is one T cell receptor beta chain. These data are taken from a study of blood T cell repertoires in COVID-19. Study-level information: Acute and convalescent COVID-19 samples came from the United States, Italy and Spain.

CDR3 length: 15 amino acids. Germline V CDR1 and CDR2: SEHNR, FQNEAQ (reference sequence). The J segment lost 8 bases and the V segment lost 4 bases, leaving 8 bases of the junction unmatched. Assay: immunoSEQ multiplex PCR; the TCRdb copy retains only in-frame clones and omits some. The sample records about 150,000 clones, around 90% being singletons. The sequence was obtained from a woman aged 35 to 49 who had been exposed to COVID-19. This rearrangement joins TRBV7-9 to TRBJ1-2; 12 positions match TRBD1. Sequencing was performed on PBMCs or T cells enriched from blood (not recorded which). CDR3 loop: CASSSPGQGAGGYTF. DNA of the CDR3: TGTGCCAGCAGCTCCCCGGGACAGGGGGCCGGGGGCTACACCTTC.